What follows are 20 T cell receptor beta chains derived from one specimen sequenced in a study of cytotoxic CD8 clonotypes in ibrutinib-treated CLL. TCRdb's copy holds only in-frame clones and misses some; the assay was immunoSEQ multiplex PCR. The sample comprises nearly 300,000 clones, more than 70% of which are singletons, and about 5.3% rests with the top ten. This specimen consisted of PBMCs, obtained at disease progression, from a patient treated with ibrutinib. Receptor source: a human donor with chronic lymphocytic leukemia.

The CDR3 loop reads CATSRDQGGAEAFF. The CDR3 DNA reads TGTGCCACCAGCAGAGACCAGGGTGGCGCTGAAGCTTTCTTT. The chain uses TRBV15 and TRBJ1-1, with TRBD1 as a possible D gene (5 bases). CDR1 and CDR2 (germline): LNHNV, YYDKDF (reference sequence). The V gene lost 0 bases and the J gene lost 6 bases, with 11 bases spanning the gap. CDR3 length equals 14 residues.

The count of this clone is one. The chain recombines TRBV5-1 with TRBJ1-6, with D perhaps TRBD1 (6 bases). V was clipped by 0 bases and J by 9 bases, with 13 bases between them. CDR1 SGHRS and CDR2 YFSETQ come from the germline V gene. The CDR3 is made up of 15 amino acids. The CDR3 nucleotides are TGCGCCAGCAGCTTGGAAGTCAGGGGAAGTTCACCCCTCCACTTT. Translating it yields CASSLEVRGSSPLHF.

This clone occurred a few times. This chain connects TRBV29-1 to TRBJ1-1; D remains ambiguous. Trimming stripped 4 bases from V and 0 bases from J, with 3 bases between. CDR1 and CDR2 from the germline V gene are SQVTM and ANQGSEA. This CDR3 is 11 amino acids long. For the CDR3, the DNA is TGCAGCGTTGGGGTGAACACTGAAGCTTTCTTT. Amino acids: CSVGVNTEAFF.

The V call is TRBV5-1, the J call TRBJ2-7, with D possibly being TRBD1 (5 bases). The CDR3 loop spans 14 amino acids. V dropped 3 bases and J dropped 9 bases, with 19 bases sitting between them. Per the germline V gene, CDR1 is SGHRS and CDR2 is YFSETQ. DNA of the CDR3: TGCGCCAGCAGCTCTGCGGTGGACACTCCAGGGCAGTACTTC. Protein: CASSSAVDTPGQYF. Full variable domain (missing parts from reference TRBV5-1 and TRBJ2-7): KAGVTQTPRYLIKTRGQQVTLSCSPISGHRSVSWYQQTPGQGLQFLFEYFSETQRNKGNFPGRFSGRQFSNSRSEMNVSTLELGDSALYLCASSSAVDTPGQYFGPGTRLTVT.

The gene calls are TRBV4-1 and TRBJ2-5; 13 nucleotides line up with TRBD2. The trim removed 0 bases at V and 7 bases at J, leaving 8 bases unmatched. From germline, CDR1 is MGHRA and CDR2 YSYEKL. CDR3 size: 17 residues. The CDR3 DNA sequence: TGCGCCAGCAGCCAAGATGGAACTAGCGGGGGGGCATGGACCCAGTACTTC. The encoded protein is CASSQDGTSGGAWTQYF.

The chain carries TRBV7-7 and TRBJ2-7; 11 nucleotides line up with TRBD1. The V gene's germline CDR1 is SSHAT and CDR2 FNYEAQ (reference sequence). The V and J ends lost 5 bases and 4 bases, in that order; junction bases with no gene match: 4. The CDR3 is 14 residues long. Here the CDR3 reads CASSPGQGGYEQYF. The CDR3 DNA reads TGTGCCAGCAGCCCGGGACAGGGGGGTTACGAGCAGTACTTC.

The chain couples TRBV2 to TRBJ2-2; 9 bases align to TRBD1. Trimming removed 6 bases from V and 4 bases from J; junction bases left unmatched: 9. From germline, CDR1 is SNHLY and CDR2 FYNNEI. This CDR3 has 16 amino acids. The CDR3 DNA follows: TGTGCCAGCAGGCACCGGGACAGGGCGGCCACCGGGGAGCTGTTTTTT. Translation gives CASRHRDRAATGELFF. Using reference TRBV2 and TRBJ2-2 for the parts outside the CDR3, the full variable domain is EPEVTQTPSHQVTQMGQEVILRCVPISNHLYFYWYRQILGQKVEFLVSFYNNEISEKSEIFDDQFSVERPDGSNFTLKIRSTKLEDSAMYFCASRHRDRAATGELFFGEGSRLTVL.

This clone is a singleton in its sample. This sequence joins TRBV6-1 and TRBJ1-2; no clear D gene. Germline CDR1 MNHNS, CDR2 SASEGT. The CDR3 totals 13 residues. Trimming removed 6 bases at V and 8 bases at J, with 16 bases between. The CDR3 sequence: CASSHGTTYGYTF. CDR3 bases: TGTGCCAGCAGCCACGGTACAACGTACGGCTACACCTTC.

The chain couples TRBV5-4 to TRBJ2-7; 8 bases align to TRBD2. CDR1 is SGHNT and CDR2 is YYREEE in the germline V gene (reference sequence). The ends lost 4 bases at V and 4 bases at J; junction bases unmatched: 10. The CDR3 loop spans 15 amino acids. DNA for the CDR3: TGTGCCAGCAGCGCCGGACTAGCCGAAATTTACGAGCAGTACTTC. Residues: CASSAGLAEIYEQYF.

V usage is TRBV7-2 and J usage is TRBJ2-3; maybe TRBD2 (6 bases). The germline gives CDR1 SGHTA, CDR2 FQGNSA. The germline V and J ends were trimmed by 2 bases and 4 bases, with 16 bases remaining between them. CDR3 size: 16 residues. The CDR3 coding sequence is TGTGCCAGCAGCTTAAGTCGTGGGCTAGCGTCAGATACGCAGTATTTT. Translated, it gives CASSLSRGLASDTQYF. The full variable domain, its missing parts supplied by reference TRBV7-2 and TRBJ2-3, is GAGVSQSPSNKVTEKGKDVELRCDPISGHTALYWYRQSLGQGLEFLIYFQGNSAPDKSGLPSDRFSAERTGGSVSTLTIQRTQQEDSAVYLCASSLSRGLASDTQYFGPGTRLTVL.

The rearrangement uses TRBV5-1 and TRBJ2-2; TRBD2 might be the D (5 bases). Per germline, CDR1 SGHRS and CDR2 YFSETQ. The CDR3 runs 15 residues. Trimming stripped 2 bases from V and 6 bases from J, with 14 bases between. CDR3 coding DNA: TGCGCCAGCAGCTTAGCCTCCGGGGTCTCCGGGGAGCTGTTTTTT. This encodes CASSLASGVSGELFF.

The chain's CDR3 is CASSPGTTYEQYF. Written as DNA, the CDR3 is TGTGCCAGCTCACCCGGGACCACCTACGAGCAGTACTTC. The rearrangement uses TRBV18 and TRBJ2-7, with D possibly being TRBD1 or TRBD2 (5 bases each). The V and J ends lost 3 bases and 2 bases respectively, with 8 bases between them. This CDR3 comprises 13 residues. Germline CDR1 KGHSH, CDR2 LQKENI.

A few counts support this clone. The V and J genes are TRBV5-1 and TRBJ2-1; 12 bases align to TRBD2. After removal of 0 bases from V and 2 bases from J, the junction contained 3 bases not matched to a gene. This CDR3 is built from 17 residues. The V gene's germline CDR1 is SGHRS and CDR2 YFSETQ. This CDR3 is CASSLVTSGRTYNEQFF. The CDR3 DNA follows: TGCGCCAGCAGCTTGGTAACTAGCGGGAGGACCTACAATGAGCAGTTCTTC.

The chain is built from TRBV5-1 and TRBJ1-3; D is undetermined. CDR3 length: 18 amino acids. V was shortened by 0 bases and J by 2 bases, with 18 bases between the two germline ends. Germline CDR1 is SGHRS and CDR2 is YFSETQ. In DNA, the CDR3 is TGCGCCAGCAGCTTGGTGTCGGGCCAATTGAGACCTGGAAACACCATATATTTT. Its protein is CASSLVSGQLRPGNTIYF.

V usage is TRBV4-1 and J usage is TRBJ1-5; D not resolved. The CDR3 contains 16 residues. Between the trimmed V and J ends, which lost 3 bases and 0 bases, there was a span of 12 bases. CDR1 is MGHRA and CDR2 is YSYEKL in the germline V gene. CDR3 amino acids: CASSHTGPYSNQPQHF. CDR3 coding DNA: TGCGCCAGCAGCCATACGGGCCCCTATAGCAATCAGCCCCAGCATTTT.

The rearrangement links TRBV18 to TRBJ2-3, with D maybe TRBD2 (5 bases). CDR1 is KGHSH and CDR2 is LQKENI in the germline V gene. The CDR3 is made up of 14 amino acids. Deletions cut 6 bases from V and 0 bases from J, with 10 bases between. The CDR3 is CASSEAASTDTQYF. The CDR3 DNA reads TGTGCCAGCTCGGAAGCGGCAAGCACAGATACGCAGTATTTT.

The chain couples TRBV4-3 to TRBJ2-7; 13 bases align to TRBD2. The CDR3 extends over 17 amino acids. Germline CDR1 reads LGHNA; CDR2 reads YSLEER. Trimming removed 0 bases from V and 4 bases from J; junction bases left unmatched: 6. CDR3 residues: CASSQELAGGLGYEQYF. The CDR3 DNA follows: TGCGCCAGCAGCCAAGAACTAGCGGGAGGGCTCGGGTACGAGCAGTACTTC.

The rearrangement links TRBV25-1 to TRBJ2-1, with a weak D call TRBD1 (6 bases). This CDR3 is built from 15 residues. The V gene's germline CDR1 is MGHDK and CDR2 SYGVNS. Trimming took off 5 bases at V and 4 bases at J, with 15 bases between the two ends. The CDR3 loop is CASSPLDRVYNEQFF. DNA of the CDR3: TGTGCCAGCAGTCCCCTGGACAGAGTTTACAATGAGCAGTTCTTC.

The chain employs TRBV4-3 and TRBJ2-7, with 10 bases that match TRBD2. The CDR3 loop spans 14 amino acids. Germline CDR1 reads LGHNA; CDR2 reads YSLEER. The ends lost 4 bases at V and 5 bases at J; junction bases unmatched: 5. Here the CDR3 DNA reads TGCGCCAGCAGCCGAGCGGGAGGGTCCCACGAGCAGTACTTC. This sequence encodes CASSRAGGSHEQYF.

The J gene is TRBJ1-4, the V gene TRBV5-1, with D uncertain. In germline, CDR1 is SGHRS, CDR2 YFSETQ. This CDR3 contains 13 residues. With 1 base removed from V and 3 bases from J, the gap between germline ends came to 4 bases. DNA of the CDR3: TGCGCCAGCAGCTTGATTCCTAATGAAAAACTGTTTTTT. This encodes CASSLIPNEKLFF.